The 18 T cell receptor beta chains reported below all come from one sample, sequenced in a study of cytomegalovirus exposure and HLA in healthy donors. It was with 60 Vbeta and 13 Jbeta primers that the PCR ran. Assay used: immunoSEQ multiplex PCR; TCRdb lists only in-frame clones, some missing. The table has approximately 170,000 clones, roughly 88% seen once. Sequencing was done on a sample of PBMCs. Source of these receptors: a boy younger than 10 in good health and CMV-seronegative.

The CDR3 loop is CASSLFQGTETQYF. In DNA form, the CDR3 reads TGTGCCAGCAGTTTATTCCAGGGGACGGAGACCCAGTACTTC. This rearrangement joins TRBV27 to TRBJ2-5; D is perhaps TRBD1 (6 bases). Germline loops: CDR1 MNHEY, CDR2 SMNVEV (reference sequence). Trimming pared 1 base from V and 5 bases from J, leaving 11 bases between. This CDR3 spans 14 amino acids.

Here the CDR3 DNA reads TGTGCCAGCAGCTCACTGAAAATTAACAACACTGAAGCTTTCTTT. Encoded protein: CASSSLKINNTEAFF. V is TRBV7-9 and J is TRBJ1-1, with no clear D. The CDR3 covers 15 residues. In germline, CDR1 is SEHNR, CDR2 FQNEAQ (reference sequence). V shed 4 bases and J shed 2 bases, with 14 bases lying between them.

The chain carries TRBV5-1 and TRBJ2-3; TRBD2 matches at 13 bases. The trim removed 5 bases at V and 0 bases at J, leaving 9 bases unmatched. This CDR3 is built from 18 residues. The V gene's germline CDR1 is SGHRS and CDR2 YFSETQ. Here the CDR3 reads CASRDHPGLAGSTDTQYF. CDR3 in DNA: TGCGCCAGCAGGGATCATCCGGGACTAGCGGGAAGCACAGATACGCAGTATTTT.

In its sample, this clone was seen a few times. J is TRBJ1-1 and V is TRBV19; 10 bases agree with TRBD1. Germline CDR1 is LNHDA and CDR2 is SQIVND (reference sequence). The CDR3 spans 17 residues. V lost 5 bases to trimming and J lost 5 bases; unmatched junction nucleotides: 14. CDR3 sequence: CASSDPKRQGALTEAFF. The CDR3, as DNA: TGTGCCAGTAGTGACCCCAAGAGACAGGGGGCGCTGACTGAAGCTTTCTTT.

This clone was counted a few times. The chain uses TRBV5-1 and TRBJ2-3; 13 positions match TRBD2. CDR1 is SGHRS and CDR2 is YFSETQ in the germline V gene. J was trimmed by 5 bases and V by 4 bases; bases with no gene match: 7. The length of the CDR3 is 16 residues. The CDR3 DNA reads as TGCGCCAGCAGCCGCCGGACTAGCGGGAGTCTAGATACGCAGTATTTT. This gives the protein CASSRRTSGSLDTQYF.

The rearrangement links TRBV28 to TRBJ2-1; 9 bases map to TRBD2. V lost 5 bases and J lost 4; bases outside the gene matches: 9. CDR3 length: 16 amino acids. Germline loops: CDR1 MDHEN, CDR2 SYDVKM. The CDR3 region has the DNA TGTGCCAGCAGTCTGCCTGAGAGCGGGAGGTACAATGAGCAGTTCTTC. Translating it yields CASSLPESGRYNEQFF.

Only one count was recorded for this clone. The CDR3 here is CASSEGVTHTGELFF. The CDR3 nucleotides are TGTGCCAGCAGTGAAGGGGTCACCCACACCGGGGAGCTGTTTTTT. The chain links TRBV6-4 to TRBJ2-2; D is possibly TRBD1 (5 bases). The V end was cut by 3 bases, the J end by 3 bases, with 11 bases between. Germline V gives CDR1 MRHNA, CDR2 SNTAGT. CDR3 length equals 15 residues.

CDR3 protein: CASSEEFGGNQPQHF. The CDR3 bases are TGTGCCAGCAGTGAAGAGTTCGGTGGCAATCAGCCCCAGCATTTT. V gene TRBV6-1 combines with J gene TRBJ1-5; D gene unclear. The CDR3 runs to 15 residues. The V and J ends lost 1 base and 2 bases respectively, with 9 bases between them. The germline V gene encodes CDR1 MNHNS and CDR2 SASEGT.

The J gene is TRBJ2-5, the V gene TRBV19; D not resolved. The germline gives CDR1 LNHDA, CDR2 SQIVND (reference sequence). The CDR3 loop spans 13 amino acids. V lost 9 bases, J lost 4 bases, and 15 bases lay in between. The CDR3 spells CASSLRAIETQYF. The CDR3 nucleotides read TGTGCCAGCAGCCTGCGAGCGATAGAGACCCAGTACTTC.

This clone has only one observation. The genes are TRBV6-6 and TRBJ1-4; tentatively, D is TRBD1 (6 bases). The V gene lost 4 bases and the J gene lost 8 bases, with 14 bases spanning the gap. Germline V CDR1 and CDR2: MNHNY, SVGAGI (reference sequence). The CDR3 spans 14 residues. The CDR3 loop is CASSLQGVREKLFF. The CDR3 DNA sequence: TGTGCCAGCAGTTTACAGGGTGTACGGGAAAAACTGTTTTTT.

Here the CDR3 reads CASDKTGGTEAFF. CDR3 DNA: TGTGCCAGTGACAAGACAGGGGGCACTGAAGCTTTCTTT. The chain recombines TRBV10-3 with TRBJ1-1, with 9 nucleotides matching TRBD1. CDR3 length: 13 residues. V dropped 10 bases and J dropped 4; count of bases not matched to a gene: 7. Per germline, CDR1 ENHRY and CDR2 SYGVKD.

The chain uses TRBV4-3 and TRBJ1-5, with 10 bases fitting TRBD1. The CDR3 runs to 18 residues. J gave up 11 bases and V 0 bases, and 16 bases lay outside the gene matches. The germline V gene encodes CDR1 LGHNA and CDR2 YSLEER. The CDR3 region is CASSQEYARTGGLRSQHF. The CDR3 DNA reads TGCGCCAGCAGCCAAGAATACGCCCGGACAGGGGGGCTGAGGTCCCAGCATTTT.

This clone was seen a handful of times. V and J are TRBV15 and TRBJ2-3; 7 bases agree with TRBD2. The V gene end was trimmed by 0 bases and the J gene end by 1 base; junction bases not matched to a gene: 4. CDR1 LNHNV and CDR2 YYDKDF come from the germline V gene (reference sequence). The CDR3 runs 16 residues. DNA for the CDR3: TGTGCCACCAGCAGAGATTCCAGCGGGGGCACAGATACGCAGTATTTT. It specifies CATSRDSSGGTDTQYF.

This chain's CDR3 is CASSPGLGTETQYF. CDR3 nucleotide sequence: TGTGCCAGCTCACCAGGGCTTGGTACAGAGACCCAGTACTTC. The V and J genes are TRBV18 and TRBJ2-5; D is ambiguous. Germline values: CDR1 KGHSH, CDR2 LQKENI. The CDR3 covers 14 residues. Trimming cost V 2 bases and J 4 bases, with 11 bases left between them.

This clone was counted once. This sequence joins TRBV6-6 and TRBJ2-5; no reliable D call. The CDR3 runs 13 residues. With 5 bases removed from V and 1 base from J, the gap between germline ends came to 8 bases. Per the germline V gene, CDR1 is MNHNY and CDR2 is SVGAGI (reference sequence). CDR3 loop: CASSHISQETQYF. The DNA for the CDR3 is TGTGCCAGCAGTCACATAAGCCAAGAGACCCAGTACTTC.

The chain uses TRBV18 and TRBJ1-6; 9 nucleotides match TRBD1. CDR3 length equals 15 residues. Germline CDR1 is KGHSH and CDR2 is LQKENI. With V trimmed by 6 bases and J by 10 bases, 10 bases remained unmatched. The CDR3 bases are TGTGCCAGCTCGCCAACGGACAGGGGAGCATCACCCCTCCACTTT. Protein sequence: CASSPTDRGASPLHF.

This rearrangement joins TRBV6-5 to TRBJ2-7; D is possibly TRBD1 (6 bases). The V end was cut by 0 bases, the J end by 6 bases, with 15 bases between. This CDR3 contains 15 residues. CDR1 is MNHEY and CDR2 is SVGAGI in the germline V gene. CDR3: CASSYSGSRQVEQYF. The CDR3 nucleotides are TGTGCCAGCAGTTACTCAGGGAGCCGACAGGTCGAGCAGTACTTC.

There are a few counts of this clone. The genes are TRBV27 and TRBJ2-1; 12 nucleotides agree with TRBD1. Germline CDR1 reads MNHEY; CDR2 reads SMNVEV (reference sequence). This CDR3 is built from 16 residues. Trimming at V came to 6 bases and at J to 9 bases, leaving 12 bases not matched to a gene. CDR3 DNA: TGTGCCAGCAGCCGTCCCGGGACAGGGGGCCTTATTGAGCAGTTCTTC. Protein sequence: CASSRPGTGGLIEQFF.